This is a list of T cell receptor beta chains from one sample in a study of T-cell reconstitution after alpha-beta-depleted transplantation in children. TCRdb reprocessed the PCR reads via MiXCR and lists one record per CDR3 protein. The sample consists of hundreds of thousands of distinct CDR3 sequences, approximately 16% of them appearing once. The source was PBMCs from the stem cell graft donor, collected from the stem cell graft. The origin of the receptors is a human donor who donated a stem cell graft to a child with acute lymphoblastic leukemia. The CDR3 runs from the conserved cysteine through the conserved F or W. Fields, in order: J gene, clone size, V gene, D gene, CDR3 DNA, CDR3 protein. A D gene is named only where the DNA matches it firmly. Not all rows give a size; the values are once, few, many and, for expanded clones, a class.

>TRBJ2-5|.|TRBV12-3/TRBV12-4|TRBD2
TGTGCCAGCAGTGCCTCGGGTCCGGGAGGGGAGACCCAGTACTTC
CASSASGPGGETQYF
>TRBJ2-7|few|TRBV4-2|.
TGTGCCAGCAGCCAAGTAACAATGGGCGAGCAGTACTTC
CASSQVTMGEQYF
>TRBJ2-2|.|TRBV7-2|.
TGTGCCAGCGGCGCCCCCCCGAACACCGGGGAGCTGTTTTTT
CASGAPPNTGELFF
>TRBJ2-4|few|TRBV18|.
TGTGCCAGCTCACCTGTTGCCCCCGGCCATAAAAACATTCAGTACTTC
CASSPVAPGHKNIQYF
>TRBJ2-2|.|TRBV5-1|.
TGCGCCAGCAGCCAGGTGGCCTGGGAGCTGTTTTTT
CASSQVAWELFF
>TRBJ1-1|few|TRBV6-5|.
TGTGCCAGCAGTTACTCCGGGGGCCGGCACACTGAAGCTTTCTTT
CASSYSGGRHTEAFF
>TRBJ2-1|few|TRBV15|.
TGTGCCACCAGCAGAGATCGTGAGGGAGGCCTCCGGAATGAGCAGTTCTTC
CATSRDREGGLRNEQFF
>TRBJ2-7|few|TRBV6-6|.
TGTGCCAGCAGTTACGTGGGGAACGAGCAGTACTTC
CASSYVGNEQYF
>TRBJ2-1|few|TRBV7-8|TRBD2
TGTGCCAGCAGCTTAGAAGCGGGAGGGCAATACGTCTCCTACAATGAGCAGTTCTTC
CASSLEAGGQYVSYNEQFF
>TRBJ2-1|.|TRBV5-1|.
TGCGCCAGCAGGAAGATCGCAGGTTCCCATGAGCAGTTCTTC
CASRKIAGSHEQFF
>TRBJ1-1|.|TRBV6-5|.
TGTGCCAGCAGTTACTCGATCTGGCCCGGCCAGACCATGAACACTGAAGCTTTCTTT
CASSYSIWPGQTMNTEAFF
>TRBJ2-1|.|TRBV6-4|TRBD1
TGTGCCAGCAGTGAAAACAGGGGATCGGGTGAGCAGTTCTTC
CASSENRGSGEQFF
>TRBJ2-7|few|TRBV15|.
TGTGCCACCAGCAGAGAGAGCGGGGACACCTACGAGCAGTACTTC
CATSRESGDTYEQYF
>TRBJ1-1|.|TRBV5-6|TRBD1
TGTGCCAGCAGCTTTGGGGACAGGGGACATGAAGCTTTCTTT
CASSFGDRGHEAFF
>TRBJ1-3|few|TRBV6-5|.
TGTGCCAGCAGTTACACCCCCGGGACCGGAAACACCATATATTTT
CASSYTPGTGNTIYF